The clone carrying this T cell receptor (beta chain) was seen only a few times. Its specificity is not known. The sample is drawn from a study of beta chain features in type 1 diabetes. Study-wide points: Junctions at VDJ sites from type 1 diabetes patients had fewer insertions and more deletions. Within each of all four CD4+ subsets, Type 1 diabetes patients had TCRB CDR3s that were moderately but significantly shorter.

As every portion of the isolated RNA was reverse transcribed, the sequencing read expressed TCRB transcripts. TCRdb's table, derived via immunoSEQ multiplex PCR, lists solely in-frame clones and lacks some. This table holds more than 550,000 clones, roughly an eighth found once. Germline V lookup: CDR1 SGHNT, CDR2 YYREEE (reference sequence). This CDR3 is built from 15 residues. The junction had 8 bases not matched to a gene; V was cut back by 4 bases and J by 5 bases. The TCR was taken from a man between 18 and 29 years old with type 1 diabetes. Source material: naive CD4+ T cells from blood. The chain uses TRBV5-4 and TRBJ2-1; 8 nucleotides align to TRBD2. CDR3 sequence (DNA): TGTGCCAGCAGCCGGACTAGCCTGGGCCACAATGAGCAGTTCTTC. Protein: CASSRTSLGHNEQFF.